This entry lists 18 T cell receptor beta chains sequenced from one sample in a study of blood T cell repertoires in COVID-19. TCRdb keeps only in-frame clones here, not all; method: immunoSEQ multiplex PCR. The sample holds fewer than 250,000 clones, about 86% seen once. The sequencing input was PBMCs or T cells enriched from blood (not recorded which). Receptors originate from a woman aged 40 to 55 in a cohort exposed to, infected with or recovered from COVID-19 (not recorded which).

This clone is a singleton in its sample. V gene TRBV7-6 combines with J gene TRBJ2-7, with 10 positions matching TRBD2. Germline trimming cut 6 bases from V and 6 bases from J; bases unmatched to any gene: 11. The CDR3 has 15 residues. Germline assignment: CDR1 SGHVS and CDR2 FNYEAQ. The CDR3 sequence is CASRSLAGVFSEQYF. DNA of the CDR3: TGTGCCAGCAGATCCCTAGCGGGAGTATTCTCCGAGCAGTACTTC.

CDR3 DNA: TGCGCCAGCAGCTTGCTTGGAGGGGAGAACACTGAAGCTTTCTTT. This codes for CASSLLGGENTEAFF. The chain has TRBV5-1 and TRBJ1-1; D is perhaps TRBD1 (5 bases). The CDR3 is 15 residues long. Trimming stripped 1 base from V and 1 base from J, with 11 bases between. Germline assignment: CDR1 SGHRS and CDR2 YFSETQ.

V usage is TRBV10-3 and J usage is TRBJ1-1; 12 positions match TRBD1. Looked up from germline, CDR1 is ENHRY and CDR2 is SYGVKD. V trimming: 10 bases; J trimming: 0 bases; junction bases outside the gene matches: 6. This CDR3 is 15 amino acids long. The CDR3 region is CATTGQGAVNTEAFF. The CDR3 DNA reads as TGTGCCACGACGGGACAGGGGGCGGTGAACACTGAAGCTTTCTTT.

The chain is built from TRBV28 and TRBJ1-6, with D possibly being TRBD1 (5 bases). Trimming pared 6 bases from V and 9 bases from J, leaving 21 bases between. Per the germline V gene, CDR1 is MDHEN and CDR2 is SYDVKM. The CDR3 loop spans 16 amino acids. The CDR3 is CASSRRGESQGSPLHF. CDR3 nucleotides: TGTGCCAGCAGCCGCCGCGGAGAAAGCCAGGGTTCACCCCTCCACTTT.

The rearrangement links TRBV7-6 to TRBJ2-5; 9 bases fit TRBD2. V gave up 1 base and J gave up 1 base; unmatched junction bases: 4. CDR3 length: 16 residues. Per the germline V gene, CDR1 is SGHVS and CDR2 is FNYEAQ. This CDR3 reads CASSLGVAGVQETQYF. The CDR3 region has the DNA TGTGCCAGCAGCTTAGGAGTAGCGGGAGTCCAAGAGACCCAGTACTTC.

The V gene is TRBV7-9, the J gene TRBJ1-1; 9 bases are a match to TRBD1. Losses at the gene ends were 5 bases for V and 3 bases for J; bases not matched to a gene: 4. Germline loops: CDR1 SEHNR, CDR2 FQNEAQ (reference sequence). The CDR3 has 14 residues. CDR3 protein: CASSRTGEYTEAFF. CDR3 sequence (DNA): TGTGCCAGCAGCAGGACAGGGGAGTACACTGAAGCTTTCTTT.

V usage is TRBV29-1 and J usage is TRBJ2-7, with TRBD1 matching over 7 bases. This CDR3 contains 13 residues. With V trimmed by 1 base and J by 3 bases, 3 bases remained unmatched. Germline V gene data show CDR1 as SQVTM and CDR2 as ANQGSEA. This chain's CDR3 is CSVEGDRNYEQYF. In DNA form, the CDR3 reads TGCAGCGTTGAAGGGGACAGAAACTACGAGCAGTACTTC.

The rearrangement uses TRBV3-1 (or the pseudogene TRBV3-2) and TRBJ1-2; TRBD1 agrees at 11 bases. The CDR3 has 16 residues. Germline CDR1 LGHDT, CDR2 YNNKEL (reference sequence). Germline trimming cut 0 bases from V and 5 bases from J; bases unmatched to any gene: 5. The chain's CDR3 is CASSQDWGTGGYGYTF. The CDR3 bases are TGTGCCAGCAGCCAAGATTGGGGGACAGGGGGGTATGGCTACACCTTC.

The chain has TRBV13 and TRBJ2-1, with 7 positions matching TRBD1. This CDR3 is 13 amino acids long. CDR1 is PRHDT, CDR2 FYEKMQ, per germline (reference sequence). J gave up 7 bases and V 5 bases, and 5 bases lay outside the gene matches. This CDR3 is CASSGDRVNEQFF. In nucleotides, the CDR3 is TGTGCCAGCAGCGGGGACAGAGTAAATGAGCAGTTCTTC.

V gene TRBV28 combines with J gene TRBJ2-7; maybe TRBD2 (5 bases). Germline CDR1 reads MDHEN; CDR2 reads SYDVKM. The CDR3 is 20 residues long. V gave up 2 bases and J gave up 6 bases, with 32 bases separating them. CDR3 sequence: CASSLRGWTSEGLEGGEQYF. CDR3 bases: TGTGCCAGCAGTTTACGGGGTTGGACCTCTGAGGGCCTAGAGGGTGGCGAGCAGTACTTC.

This clone was seen at least ten times. V gene TRBV6-6 combines with J gene TRBJ2-2; 7 nucleotides match TRBD2. Germline CDR1 MNHNY, CDR2 SVGAGI (reference sequence). V shed 7 bases and J 4 bases; nucleotides not matched to a gene: 6. The CDR3 has 14 amino acids. The CDR3 DNA reads TGTGCCAGCACCCTAGGACTAGGCACCGGGGAGCTGTTTTTT. Translated: CASTLGLGTGELFF.

This clone has a single count. The chain employs TRBV5-4 and TRBJ1-1, with 7 bases identical to TRBD1. CDR3 length equals 15 residues. The V segment lost 4 bases and the J segment 5 bases; nucleotides outside the gene matches: 11. From germline, CDR1 is SGHNT and CDR2 YYREEE (reference sequence). The CDR3 reads CASSPFRDSRTEAFF. CDR3 bases: TGTGCCAGCAGCCCATTTCGGGACAGTAGAACTGAAGCTTTCTTT.

CDR3 residues: CASSPYVATNEKLFF. CDR3 sequence (DNA): TGTGCCAGCAGCCCCTACGTAGCAACTAATGAAAAACTGTTTTTT. The chain uses TRBV7-2 and TRBJ1-4; no clear D gene. The ends were cut back, 5 bases at V and 0 bases at J, with 10 bases in the middle. The V gene's germline CDR1 is SGHTA and CDR2 FQGNSA. The CDR3 is 15 residues long. Supplemented by reference TRBV7-2 and TRBJ1-4, the full variable domain reads GAGVSQSPSNKVTEKGKDVELRCDPISGHTALYWYRQSLGQGLEFLIYFQGNSAPDKSGLPSDRFSAERTGGSVSTLTIQRTQQEDSAVYLCASSPYVATNEKLFFGSGTQLSVL.

The rearrangement links TRBV20-1 to TRBJ2-1; 11 nucleotides align to TRBD2. With 3 bases clipped from V and 7 bases from J, the junction kept 11 bases outside the gene matches. CDR1 DFQATT and CDR2 SNEGSKA come from the germline V gene (reference sequence). The CDR3 runs 16 residues. CDR3 protein: CSASISGRAGWNEQFF. The CDR3 DNA sequence: TGCAGTGCTAGTATTAGCGGGAGGGCGGGTTGGAATGAGCAGTTCTTC.

This clone was seen a single time. V and J are TRBV10-3 and TRBJ2-3; TRBD1 is a possible D gene (6 bases). The CDR3 spans 14 residues. V dropped 6 bases and J dropped 5 bases, with 15 bases sitting between them. CDR1 is ENHRY and CDR2 is SYGVKD in the germline V gene. CDR3 nucleotide sequence: TGTGCCATCAGCGCTGGGACACCAGGAGATACGCAGTATTTT. It encodes CAISAGTPGDTQYF.

The rearrangement joins TRBV9 to TRBJ1-3; no clear D. Trimming left V 4 bases short and J 2 bases short, with 13 bases between. This CDR3 is 15 amino acids long. CDR1 SGDLS and CDR2 YYNGEE come from the germline V gene. The CDR3 region is CASSTRGVAGNTIYF. The CDR3 bases are TGTGCCAGCAGCACCCGGGGTGTAGCTGGAAACACCATATATTTT.

This rearrangement joins TRBV28 to TRBJ1-1; tentatively, D is TRBD1 (5 bases). Germline CDR1 MDHEN, CDR2 SYDVKM. CDR3 length equals 14 residues. V lost 3 bases to trimming and J lost 1 base, with 9 bases between them. CDR3 residues: CASSFVRANTEAFF. CDR3 sequence (DNA): TGTGCCAGCAGTTTCGTCAGGGCGAACACTGAAGCTTTCTTT.

Regarding this clone: One end of the junction fails to match germline, which may point to a read error. The chain has TRBV4-2 and TRBJ2-1, with D tentatively TRBD2 (5 bases). The CDR3 consists of 13 residues. CDR1 is LGHNA and CDR2 is YNFKEQ in the germline V gene. The CDR3 loop is CASCQDWCNEQFF. The CDR3 nucleotides read TGTGCCAGCTGCCAGGACTGGTGCAATGAGCAGTTCTTC.